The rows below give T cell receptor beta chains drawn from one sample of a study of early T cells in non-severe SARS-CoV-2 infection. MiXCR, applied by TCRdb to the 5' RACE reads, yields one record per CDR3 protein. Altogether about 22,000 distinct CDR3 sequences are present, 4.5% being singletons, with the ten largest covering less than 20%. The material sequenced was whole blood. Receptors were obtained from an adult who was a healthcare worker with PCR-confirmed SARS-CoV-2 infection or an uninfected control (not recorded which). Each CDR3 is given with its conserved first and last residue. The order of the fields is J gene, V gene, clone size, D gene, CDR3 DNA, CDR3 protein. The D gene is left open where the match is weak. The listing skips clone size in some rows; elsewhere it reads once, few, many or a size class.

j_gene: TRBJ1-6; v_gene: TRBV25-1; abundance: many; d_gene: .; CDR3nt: TGTGCCAGCAGTGAATTTAAGGAGCGGTCACCCCTCCACTTT; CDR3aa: CASSEFKERSPLHF
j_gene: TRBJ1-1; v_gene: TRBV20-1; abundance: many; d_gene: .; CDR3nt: TGCAGTGCTAGATCTAACAGGGTCCCTGAAGCTTTCTTT; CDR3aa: CSARSNRVPEAFF
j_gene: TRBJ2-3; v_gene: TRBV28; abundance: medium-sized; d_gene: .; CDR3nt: TGTGCCAGCAGCATTGGGACTCTACTGTCCTGGAACACAGATACGCAGTATTTT; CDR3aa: CASSIGTLLSWNTDTQYF
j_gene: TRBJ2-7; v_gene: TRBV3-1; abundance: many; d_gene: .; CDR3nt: TGTGCCAGCAGCCAACTTACGGGGGTGGACTTTACCTACGAGCAGTACTTC; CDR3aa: CASSQLTGVDFTYEQYF
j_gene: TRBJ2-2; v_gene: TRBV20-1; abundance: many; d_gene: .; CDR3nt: TGCAGTGTGGGGAAGAACACCGGGGAGCTGTTTTTT; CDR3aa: CSVGKNTGELFF
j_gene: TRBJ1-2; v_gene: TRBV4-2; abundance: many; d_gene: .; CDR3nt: TGTGCCAGCAGCCCCCCGACAGGAGTCTATGGCTACACCTTC; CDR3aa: CASSPPTGVYGYTF
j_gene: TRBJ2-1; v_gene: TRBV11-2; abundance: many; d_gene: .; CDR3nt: TGTGCCAGCAAGCTTCTCCTCGGGCCACGGGATGAGCAGTTCTTC; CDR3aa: CASKLLLGPRDEQFF
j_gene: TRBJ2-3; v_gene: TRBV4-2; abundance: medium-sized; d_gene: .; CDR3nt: TGTGCCAGCAGCCAAGGGGGACCCGGGTCAGATACGCAGTATTTT; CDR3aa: CASSQGGPGSDTQYF
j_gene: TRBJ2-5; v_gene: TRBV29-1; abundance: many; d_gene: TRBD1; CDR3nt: TGCAGCGTTGACAAAGACAGGGGCCAAGAGACCCAGTACTTC; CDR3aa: CSVDKDRGQETQYF
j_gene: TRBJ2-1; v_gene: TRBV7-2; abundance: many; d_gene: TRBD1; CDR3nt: TGTGCCAGCAGCTTCCAGGGGGCTGGAAATGAGCAGTTCTTC; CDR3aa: CASSFQGAGNEQFF
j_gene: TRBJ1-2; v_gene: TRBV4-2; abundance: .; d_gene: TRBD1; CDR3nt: TGTGCCAGCAGCTATACAGGGACAGGGGCCGCCGTTGGTGGCTACACCTTC; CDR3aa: CASSYTGTGAAVGGYTF
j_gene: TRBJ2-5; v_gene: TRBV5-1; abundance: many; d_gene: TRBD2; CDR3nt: TGCGCCAGCTCGGCGCAACTAGCGGGAGGCCGCGAGACCCAGTACTTC; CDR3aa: CASSAQLAGGRETQYF